This TCR beta chain was captured by sequencing in a study of shared clonotypes between healthy human individuals. Germline values: CDR1 GTSNPN, CDR2 SVGIG (reference sequence). The CDR3 is 16 residues long. V lost 2 bases and J 6 bases, leaving 19 bases between the germline ends. Only in-frame clones appear in the TCRdb table, and some are missing; sequencing was by immunoSEQ multiplex PCR. Of about 2,500,000 clones in the sample, approximately 94% were seen once. What was sequenced was naive CD4+ T cells sorted from blood. Subset specified: CD45RA+ positively selected. The genes are TRBV30 and TRBJ2-2; unclear D gene. The receptor was derived from a man younger than 35 in good health. DNA of the CDR3: TGTGCCTGGAGTTGGCCCTGGGGTAGTAGTTCCGGGGAGCTGTTTTTT. Protein product: CAWSWPWGSSSGELFF.